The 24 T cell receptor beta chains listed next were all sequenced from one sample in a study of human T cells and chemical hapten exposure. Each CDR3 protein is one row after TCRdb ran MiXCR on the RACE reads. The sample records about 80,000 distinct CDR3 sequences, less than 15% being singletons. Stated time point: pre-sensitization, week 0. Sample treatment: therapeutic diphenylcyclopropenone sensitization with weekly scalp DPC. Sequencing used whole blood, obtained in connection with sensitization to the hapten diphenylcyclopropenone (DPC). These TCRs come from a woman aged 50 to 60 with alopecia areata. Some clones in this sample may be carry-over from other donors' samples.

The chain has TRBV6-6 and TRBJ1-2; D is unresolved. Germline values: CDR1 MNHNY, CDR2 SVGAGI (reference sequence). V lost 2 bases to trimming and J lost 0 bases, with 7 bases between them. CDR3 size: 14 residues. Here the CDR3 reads CASSYGGANYGYTF. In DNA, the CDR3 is TGTGCCAGCAGTTACGGCGGAGCTAACTATGGCTACACCTTC.

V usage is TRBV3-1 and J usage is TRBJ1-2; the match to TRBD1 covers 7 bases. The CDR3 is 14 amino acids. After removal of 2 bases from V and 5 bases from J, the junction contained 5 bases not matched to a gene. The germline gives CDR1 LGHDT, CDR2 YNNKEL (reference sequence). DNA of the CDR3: TGTGCCAGCAGCCAACAGGGGGATCCTTATGGCTACACCTTC. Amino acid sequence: CASSQQGDPYGYTF.

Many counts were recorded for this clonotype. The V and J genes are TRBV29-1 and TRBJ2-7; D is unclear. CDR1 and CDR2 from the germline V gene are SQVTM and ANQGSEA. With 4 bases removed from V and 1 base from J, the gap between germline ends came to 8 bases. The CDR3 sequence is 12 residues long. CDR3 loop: CSVVESSYEQYF. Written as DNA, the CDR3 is TGCAGCGTTGTGGAGTCTTCCTACGAGCAGTACTTC.

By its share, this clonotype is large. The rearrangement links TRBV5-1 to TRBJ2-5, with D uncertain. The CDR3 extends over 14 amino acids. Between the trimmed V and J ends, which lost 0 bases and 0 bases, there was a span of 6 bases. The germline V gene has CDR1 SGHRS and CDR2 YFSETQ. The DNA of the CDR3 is TGCGCCAGCAGCTTGGGCTACAACCAAGAGACCCAGTACTTC. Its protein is CASSLGYNQETQYF.

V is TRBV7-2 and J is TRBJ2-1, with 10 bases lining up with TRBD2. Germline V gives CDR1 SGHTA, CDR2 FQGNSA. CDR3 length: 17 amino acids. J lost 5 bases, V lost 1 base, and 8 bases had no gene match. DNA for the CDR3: TGTGCCAGCAGCTTAGTTTCTAGCGGGAGTACCCACAATGAGCAGTTCTTC. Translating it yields CASSLVSSGSTHNEQFF.

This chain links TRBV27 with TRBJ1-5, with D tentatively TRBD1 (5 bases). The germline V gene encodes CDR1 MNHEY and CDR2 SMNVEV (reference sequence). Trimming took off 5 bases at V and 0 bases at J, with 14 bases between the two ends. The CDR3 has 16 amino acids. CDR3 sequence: CASSKDAGYSNQPQHF. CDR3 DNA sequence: TGTGCCAGCAGTAAGGATGCAGGGTATAGCAATCAGCCCCAGCATTTT.

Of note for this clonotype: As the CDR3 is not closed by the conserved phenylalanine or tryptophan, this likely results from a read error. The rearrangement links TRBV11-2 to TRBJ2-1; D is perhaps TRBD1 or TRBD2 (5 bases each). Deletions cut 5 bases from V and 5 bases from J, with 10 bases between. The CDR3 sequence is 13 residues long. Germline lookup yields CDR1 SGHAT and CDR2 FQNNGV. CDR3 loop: CASSPGTNNEQFI. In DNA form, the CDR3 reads TGTGCCAGCAGCCCCGGGACCAACAATGAGCAGTTCATC.

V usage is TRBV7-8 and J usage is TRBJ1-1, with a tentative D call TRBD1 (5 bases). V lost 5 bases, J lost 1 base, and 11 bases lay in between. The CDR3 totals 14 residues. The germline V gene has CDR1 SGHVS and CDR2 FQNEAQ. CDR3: CASSPWGRNTEAFF. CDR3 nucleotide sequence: TGTGCCAGCAGCCCATGGGGGAGGAACACTGAAGCTTTCTTT.

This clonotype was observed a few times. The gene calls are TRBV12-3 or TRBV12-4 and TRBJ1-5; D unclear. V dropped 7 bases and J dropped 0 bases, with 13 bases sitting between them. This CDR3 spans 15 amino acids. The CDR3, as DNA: TGTGCCAGCACCACTCATGGGGATAGCAATCAGCCCCAGCATTTT. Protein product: CASTTHGDSNQPQHF.

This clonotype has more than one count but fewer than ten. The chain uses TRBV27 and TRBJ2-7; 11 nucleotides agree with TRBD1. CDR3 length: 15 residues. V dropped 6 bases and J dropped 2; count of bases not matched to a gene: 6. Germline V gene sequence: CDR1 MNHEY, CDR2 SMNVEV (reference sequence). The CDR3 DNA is TGTGCCAGCAGAAATCCGGGACAGGGGGCCTACGAGCAGTACTTC. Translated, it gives CASRNPGQGAYEQYF.

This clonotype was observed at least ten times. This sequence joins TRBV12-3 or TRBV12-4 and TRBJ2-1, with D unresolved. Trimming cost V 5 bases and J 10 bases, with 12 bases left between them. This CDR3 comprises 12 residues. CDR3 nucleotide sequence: TGTGCCAGCAGTACCCCACCCTCCGAGCAGTTCTTC. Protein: CASSTPPSEQFF.

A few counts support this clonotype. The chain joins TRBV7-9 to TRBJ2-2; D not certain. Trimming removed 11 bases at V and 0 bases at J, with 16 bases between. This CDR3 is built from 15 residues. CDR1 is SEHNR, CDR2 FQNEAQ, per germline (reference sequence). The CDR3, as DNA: TGTGCCGACCAACCGGGCGGATCGAACACCGGGGAGCTGTTTTTT. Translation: CADQPGGSNTGELFF.

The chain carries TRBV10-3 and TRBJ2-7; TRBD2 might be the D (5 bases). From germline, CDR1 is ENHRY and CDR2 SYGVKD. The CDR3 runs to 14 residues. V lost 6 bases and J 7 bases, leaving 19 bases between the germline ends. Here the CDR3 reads CAISGNREGREQYF. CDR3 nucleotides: TGTGCCATCAGCGGCAACCGTGAGGGTCGAGAGCAGTACTTC.

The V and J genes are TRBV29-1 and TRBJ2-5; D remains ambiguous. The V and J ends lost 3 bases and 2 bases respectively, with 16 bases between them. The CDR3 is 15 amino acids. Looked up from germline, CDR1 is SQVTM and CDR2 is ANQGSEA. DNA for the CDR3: TGCAGCGTTGAGGGCAGACTTACGTTACAAGAGACCCAGTACTTC. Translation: CSVEGRLTLQETQYF.

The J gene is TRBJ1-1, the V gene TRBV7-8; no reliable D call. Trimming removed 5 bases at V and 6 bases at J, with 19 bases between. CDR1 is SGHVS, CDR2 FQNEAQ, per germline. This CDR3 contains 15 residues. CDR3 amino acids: CASSTDQAGKAEAFF. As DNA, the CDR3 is TGTGCCAGCAGCACCGACCAGGCGGGGAAGGCTGAAGCTTTCTTT.

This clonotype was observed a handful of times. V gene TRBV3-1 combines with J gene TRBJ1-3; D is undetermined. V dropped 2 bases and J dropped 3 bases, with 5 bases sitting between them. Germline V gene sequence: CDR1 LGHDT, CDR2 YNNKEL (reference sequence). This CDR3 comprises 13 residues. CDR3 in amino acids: CASSQTDGNTIYF. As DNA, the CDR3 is TGTGCCAGCAGCCAAACAGATGGAAACACCATATATTTT.

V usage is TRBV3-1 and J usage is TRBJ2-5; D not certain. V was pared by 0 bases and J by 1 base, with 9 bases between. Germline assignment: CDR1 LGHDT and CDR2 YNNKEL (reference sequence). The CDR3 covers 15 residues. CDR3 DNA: TGTGCCAGCAGCCAAGATCGACGAGGCCAAGAGACCCAGTACTTC. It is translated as CASSQDRRGQETQYF.

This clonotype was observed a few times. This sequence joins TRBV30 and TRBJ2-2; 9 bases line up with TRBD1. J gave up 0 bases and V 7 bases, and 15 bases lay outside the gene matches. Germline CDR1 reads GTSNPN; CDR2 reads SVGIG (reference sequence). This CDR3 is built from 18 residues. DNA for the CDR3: TGTGCCTCAATCCCCGGGACAGGGAACACCCCGAACACCGGGGAGCTGTTTTTT. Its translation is CASIPGTGNTPNTGELFF. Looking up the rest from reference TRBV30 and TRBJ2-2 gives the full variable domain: SQTIHQWPATLVQPVGSPLSLECTVEGTSNPNLYWYRQAAGRGLQLLFYSVGIGQISSEVPQNLSASRPQDRQFILSSKKLLLSDSGFYLCASIPGTGNTPNTGELFFGEGSRLTVL.

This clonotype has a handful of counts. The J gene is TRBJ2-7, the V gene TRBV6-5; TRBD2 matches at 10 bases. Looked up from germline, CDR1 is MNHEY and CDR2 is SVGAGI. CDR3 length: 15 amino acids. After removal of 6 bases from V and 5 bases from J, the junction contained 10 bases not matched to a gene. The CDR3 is CASSYLSGRADEQYF. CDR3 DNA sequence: TGTGCCAGCAGCTACCTCAGCGGGAGGGCCGACGAGCAGTACTTC.

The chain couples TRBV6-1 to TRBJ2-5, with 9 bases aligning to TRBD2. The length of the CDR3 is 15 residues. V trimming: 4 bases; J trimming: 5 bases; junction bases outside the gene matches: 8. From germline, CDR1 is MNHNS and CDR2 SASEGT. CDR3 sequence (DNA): TGTGCCAGCAGTGGTGCGGGAGGGCCCTCTGAGACCCAGTACTTC. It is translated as CASSGAGGPSETQYF.

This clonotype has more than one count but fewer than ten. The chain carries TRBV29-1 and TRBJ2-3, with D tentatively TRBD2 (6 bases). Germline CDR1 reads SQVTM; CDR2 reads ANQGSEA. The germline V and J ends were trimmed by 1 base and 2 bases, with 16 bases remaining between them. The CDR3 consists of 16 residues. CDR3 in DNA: TGCAGCGTTGAAGTTTCGTGGGAGGTATTCACAGATACGCAGTATTTT. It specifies CSVEVSWEVFTDTQYF.

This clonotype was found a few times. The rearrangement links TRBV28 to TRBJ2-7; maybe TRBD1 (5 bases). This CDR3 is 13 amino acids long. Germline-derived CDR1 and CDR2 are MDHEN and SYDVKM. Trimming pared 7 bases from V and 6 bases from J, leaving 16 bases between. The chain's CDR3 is CASTIQGYGEQYF. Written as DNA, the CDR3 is TGTGCCAGCACCATTCAGGGTTATGGCGAGCAGTACTTC.

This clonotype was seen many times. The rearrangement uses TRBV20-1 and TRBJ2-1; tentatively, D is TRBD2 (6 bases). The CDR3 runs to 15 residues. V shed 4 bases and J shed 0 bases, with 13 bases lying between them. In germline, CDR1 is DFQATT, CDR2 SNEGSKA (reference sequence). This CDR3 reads CSATNIAVSYNEQFF. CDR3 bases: TGCAGTGCTACCAATATAGCGGTCTCCTACAATGAGCAGTTCTTC.

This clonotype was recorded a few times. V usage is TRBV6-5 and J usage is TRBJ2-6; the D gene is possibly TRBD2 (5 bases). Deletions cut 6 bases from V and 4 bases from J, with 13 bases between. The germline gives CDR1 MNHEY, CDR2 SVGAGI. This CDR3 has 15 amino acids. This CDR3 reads CASSGNLGGANVLTF. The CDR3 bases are TGTGCCAGCAGCGGGAATTTGGGAGGGGCCAACGTCCTGACTTTC.